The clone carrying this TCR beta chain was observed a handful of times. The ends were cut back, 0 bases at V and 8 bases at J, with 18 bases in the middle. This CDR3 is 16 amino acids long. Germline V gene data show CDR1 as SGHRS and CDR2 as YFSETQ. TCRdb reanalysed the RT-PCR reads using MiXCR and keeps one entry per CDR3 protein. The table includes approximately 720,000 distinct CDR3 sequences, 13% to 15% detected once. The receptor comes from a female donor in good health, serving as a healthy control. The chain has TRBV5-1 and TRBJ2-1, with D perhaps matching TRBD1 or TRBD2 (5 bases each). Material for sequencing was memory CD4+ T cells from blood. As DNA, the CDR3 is TGCGCCAGCAGCTTGGTGGGGGAACTACTCGGCGATGAGCAGTTCTTC. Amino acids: CASSLVGELLGDEQFF.